This is a list of T cell receptor beta chains from one sample in a study of CD8+ T cells in alopecia areata. Data came from immunoSEQ multiplex PCR; TCRdb stores just in-frame clones and leaves some out. This repertoire shows around 140,000 clones, 45% to 65% found once; its top ten account for roughly 15%. Sequences were derived from CD8+ T cells sorted from blood, sampled at week 4, from a patient treated with tofacitinib. The receptors here all came from a human donor with alopecia areata. Both conserved end residues are part of each CDR3. The D gene is left open where the match is weak. Some rows mark clone size as missing; the rest say once, few, many or name a class of expanded clone.

size	V	D	J	CDR3	DNA
NA	TRBV15	NA	TRBJ2-5	CATSRDLSDLETQYF	TGTGCCACCAGCAGAGATCTGTCGGATCTGGAGACCCAGTACTTC
NA	TRBV15	TRBD1	TRBJ2-1	CATSSGTGGSYNEQFF	TGTGCCACCAGCAGCGGGACAGGGGGCTCCTACAATGAGCAGTTCTTC
NA	TRBV7-9	NA	TRBJ2-2	CASSLFTGNTGELFF	TGTGCCAGCAGCTTATTTACAGGGAACACCGGGGAGCTGTTTTTT
many	TRBV11-2	TRBD1	TRBJ1-1	CASSLEVWQGDVWTEAFF	TGTGCCAGCAGCTTAGAGGTTTGGCAGGGGGACGTTTGGACTGAAGCTTTCTTT
NA	TRBV6-5	NA	TRBJ2-7	CASSSPRSASYEQYF	TGTGCCAGCAGCTCCCCCCGATCCGCCTCCTACGAGCAGTACTTC
NA	TRBV10-3	NA	TRBJ2-7	CAISDFGGTDSGEQYF	TGTGCCATCAGTGACTTCGGAGGGACGGACTCTGGGGAGCAGTACTTC
few	TRBV7-8	NA	TRBJ2-3	CASSLWGSTDTQYF	TGTGCCAGCAGCTTATGGGGCAGCACAGATACGCAGTATTTT
NA	TRBV19	TRBD2	TRBJ2-1	CAIRGDSYNEQFF	TGTGCTATCCGGGGGGACTCCTACAATGAGCAGTTCTTC
NA	TRBV29-1	NA	TRBJ1-1	CSVPGWNTEAFF	TGCAGCGTTCCGGGTTGGAACACTGAAGCTTTCTTT
NA	TRBV30	NA	TRBJ1-1	CAWSGGVSTEAFF	TGTGCCTGGAGTGGTGGGGTCAGCACTGAAGCTTTCTTT
NA	TRBV7-9	TRBD1	TRBJ1-6	CASGTGEVDNSPLHF	TGTGCCAGCGGGACAGGGGAGGTTGACAATTCACCCCTCCACTTT
NA	TRBV13	NA	TRBJ2-3	CASSSQPDTQYF	TGTGCCAGCAGCTCCCAGCCAGATACGCAGTATTTT
few	TRBV19	TRBD2	TRBJ2-1	CASSLAGGPDEQFF	TGTGCCAGTAGTTTGGCGGGGGGGCCGGATGAGCAGTTCTTC
few	TRBV11-2	NA	TRBJ2-3	CASSLGALSTDTQYF	TGTGCCAGCAGCTTAGGGGCCCTAAGCACAGATACGCAGTATTTT
NA	TRBV6-5	NA	TRBJ1-5	CASSYVGNQPQHF	TGTGCCAGCAGTTATGTGGGCAATCAGCCCCAGCATTTT
few	TRBV29-1	NA	TRBJ1-1	CSVEQGGEAFF	TGCAGCGTTGAACAGGGAGGTGAAGCTTTCTTT
NA	TRBV6-6	NA	TRBJ1-5	CASIAQENQPQHF	TGTGCCAGCATCGCTCAGGAAAATCAGCCCCAGCATTTT
NA	TRBV5-6	TRBD1	TRBJ2-7	CASSIDRDHEQYF	TGTGCCAGCAGCATCGACAGGGACCACGAGCAGTACTTC
NA	TRBV13	TRBD1	TRBJ1-2	CASSSDRGLGYTF	TGTGCCAGCAGCTCCGACAGGGGGCTTGGCTACACCTTC
NA	TRBV7-8	TRBD1	TRBJ1-1	CASSLNRGPLNTEAFF	TGTGCCAGCAGCTTAAACAGGGGGCCATTAAACACTGAAGCTTTCTTT
NA	TRBV5-1	NA	TRBJ1-1	CASSLPTTGTKEAFF	TGCGCCAGCAGCTTGCCAACGACAGGAACCAAAGAAGCTTTCTTT
NA	TRBV19	TRBD2	TRBJ2-7	CASSIRGDSYEQYF	TGTGCCAGTAGTATCCGGGGGGACTCCTACGAGCAGTACTTC
NA	TRBV7-9	NA	TRBJ1-4	CASSPVDGNEKLFF	TGTGCCAGCAGCCCCGTGGATGGTAATGAAAAACTGTTTTTT
NA	TRBV4-1	TRBD1	TRBJ2-7	CASSQRVTGAGEQYF	TGCGCCAGCAGCCAAAGGGTGACAGGGGCGGGGGAGCAGTACTTC
NA	TRBV2	NA	TRBJ1-2	CASGQRSTF	TGTGCCAGCGGTCAACGGTCCACCTTC
NA	TRBV6-5	NA	TRBJ1-2	CASSGAGGTDYGYTF	TGTGCCAGCAGCGGGGCCGGCGGCACAGACTATGGCTACACCTTC
NA	TRBV6-6	NA	TRBJ2-6	CASSQGLGANVLTF	TGTGCCAGCAGTCAAGGGTTGGGGGCCAACGTCCTGACTTTC
NA	TRBV7-8	NA	TRBJ1-6	CGPYTDSPLHF	TGTGGCCCCTACACAGATTCACCCCTCCACTTT
NA	TRBV7-9	NA	TRBJ1-2	CASSLETAYGYTF	TGTGCCAGCAGCTTAGAGACAGCCTATGGCTACACCTTC
NA	TRBV25-1	TRBD1	TRBJ2-1	CASSGTGGGEQFF	TGTGCCAGCAGTGGGACAGGGGGCGGTGAGCAGTTCTTC
NA	TRBV30	NA	TRBJ2-7	CAWSLLRNEQYF	TGTGCCTGGAGTCTGCTTCGTAATGAGCAGTACTTC
few	TRBV29-1	NA	TRBJ2-1	CSVELSSYNEQFF	TGCAGCGTTGAGCTAAGCTCCTACAATGAGCAGTTCTTC
NA	TRBV9	TRBD1	TRBJ1-2	CASSVVQGEGYTF	TGTGCCAGCAGCGTAGTACAGGGGGAAGGCTACACCTTC
few	TRBV19	NA	TRBJ1-5	CASSIGPSQPQHF	TGTGCCAGTAGTATTGGCCCATCACAGCCCCAGCATTTT
NA	TRBV7-9	NA	TRBJ2-5	CASSLVGRETQYF	TGTGCCAGCAGCTTAGTCGGAAGGGAGACCCAGTACTTC
NA	TRBV5-4	NA	TRBJ2-1	CASSPVGQGGLSEQFF	TGTGCCAGCAGCCCGGTCGGGCAGGGGGGGTTGAGTGAGCAGTTCTTC
NA	TRBV29-1	NA	TRBJ2-5	CSVLGGEETQYF	TGCAGCGTTCTAGGGGGGGAAGAGACCCAGTACTTC
NA	TRBV6-5	NA	TRBJ1-5	CASSLGGWEQPQHF	TGTGCCAGCAGTTTAGGGGGATGGGAACAGCCCCAGCATTTT
NA	TRBV7-9	NA	TRBJ2-3	CASSSGSRTDTQYF	TGTGCCAGCAGCTCCGGGTCTCGCACAGATACGCAGTATTTT
NA	TRBV19	NA	TRBJ2-7	CASTTTRSSYEQYF	TGTGCCAGTACCACGACCCGGAGCTCCTACGAGCAGTACTTC
NA	TRBV19	NA	TRBJ2-7	CASSAGRGAGEQYF	TGTGCCAGTAGTGCCGGACGGGGGGCAGGCGAGCAGTACTTC
NA	TRBV4-1	TRBD1	TRBJ1-2	CASSLQGADYGYTF	TGCGCCAGCAGCCTACAGGGGGCGGACTATGGCTACACCTTC
few	TRBV7-8	TRBD1	TRBJ1-4	CASSPMTGVDEKLFF	TGTGCCAGCAGCCCGATGACAGGGGTTGATGAAAAACTGTTTTTT
NA	TRBV7-8	NA	TRBJ2-5	CASSLAFETQYF	TGTGCCAGCAGCTTAGCTTTCGAGACCCAGTACTTC
once	TRBV27	NA	TRBJ1-5	CASSLRQGNQPQHF	TGTGCCAGCAGTTTGAGGCAGGGTAATCAGCCCCAGCATTTT
NA	TRBV30	TRBD1	TRBJ1-1	CAWSMDRADTEAFF	TGTGCCTGGAGTATGGACAGGGCAGACACTGAAGCTTTCTTT
NA	TRBV25-1	NA	TRBJ2-3	CASSEYAGSSTDTQYF	TGTGCCAGCAGTGAATATGCGGGGTCTAGCACAGATACGCAGTATTTT
few	TRBV6-5	NA	TRBJ2-5	CASSDGSTAQYF	TGTGCCAGCAGTGACGGGTCGACGGCCCAGTACTTC
NA	TRBV27	NA	TRBJ2-2	CASSGLTGELFF	TGTGCCAGCTCCGGGCTCACCGGGGAGCTGTTTTTT
NA	TRBV5-1	TRBD1	TRBJ1-2	CASSNRGQGYTF	TGCGCCAGCAGTAACAGGGGGCAAGGCTACACCTTC
few	TRBV5-6	NA	TRBJ1-5	CASSLSIGGQPQHF	TGTGCCAGCAGCTTGTCGATTGGGGGGCAGCCCCAGCATTTT
NA	TRBV27	NA	TRBJ1-5	CASSLRQANQPQHF	TGTGCCAGCAGTTTAAGGCAGGCGAATCAGCCCCAGCATTTT
NA	TRBV2	NA	TRBJ2-7	CASGLAEAYEQYF	TGTGCCAGCGGGTTAGCTGAAGCTTACGAGCAGTACTTC
few	TRBV30	TRBD1	TRBJ2-7	CAWSAGTGAIYEQYF	TGTGCCTGGAGTGCGGGGACAGGGGCGATATACGAGCAGTACTTC
NA	TRBV29-1	NA	TRBJ1-1	CSVDLGTNTEAFF	TGCAGCGTTGACCTGGGGACGAACACTGAAGCTTTCTTT
NA	TRBV7-9	NA	TRBJ2-3	CASEPFGADSTDTQYF	TGTGCCAGCGAGCCCTTCGGGGCCGATAGCACAGATACGCAGTATTTT
NA	TRBV2	NA	TRBJ2-7	CANLYFSGEQYF	TGTGCCAACCTGTACTTTTCGGGCGAGCAGTACTTC
NA	TRBV2	NA	TRBJ2-2	CASSTWTNTGELFF	TGTGCCAGCAGTACATGGACGAACACCGGGGAGCTGTTTTTT
few	TRBV29-1	NA	TRBJ2-7	CSVAGPLTYEQYF	TGCAGCGTGGCTGGACCGTTAACCTACGAGCAGTACTTC
NA	TRBV10-3	NA	TRBJ2-7	CAIRTETSYEQYF	TGTGCCATCAGGACAGAGACTAGCTACGAGCAGTACTTC